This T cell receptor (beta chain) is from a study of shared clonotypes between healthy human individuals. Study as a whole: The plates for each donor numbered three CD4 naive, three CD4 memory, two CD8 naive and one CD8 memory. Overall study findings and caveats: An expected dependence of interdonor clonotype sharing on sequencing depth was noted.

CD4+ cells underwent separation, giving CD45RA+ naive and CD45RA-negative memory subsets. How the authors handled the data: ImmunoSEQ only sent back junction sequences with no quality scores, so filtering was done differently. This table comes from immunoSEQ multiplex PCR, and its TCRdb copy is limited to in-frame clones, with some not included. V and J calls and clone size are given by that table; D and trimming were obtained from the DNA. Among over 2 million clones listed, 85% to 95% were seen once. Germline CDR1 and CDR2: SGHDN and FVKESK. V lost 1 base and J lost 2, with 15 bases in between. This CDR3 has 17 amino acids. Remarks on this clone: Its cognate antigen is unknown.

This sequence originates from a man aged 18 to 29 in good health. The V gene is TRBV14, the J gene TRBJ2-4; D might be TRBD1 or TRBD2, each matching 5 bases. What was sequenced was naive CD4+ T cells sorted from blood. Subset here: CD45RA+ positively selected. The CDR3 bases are TGTGCCAGCAGCCAAGGAGAGGGGCTTCCTTCCAAAAACATTCAGTACTTC. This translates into CASSQGEGLPSKNIQYF.